This T cell receptor beta chain came from a study of response to subunit inactivated influenza vaccine. Overall study results and limits: The authors suggested that every seasonal influenza vaccination recruits few new T cells.

About this clonotype: The target antigen is unknown.

MiXCR, run by TCRdb on the RT-PCR reads, gives a single entry per CDR3 protein. Of about 520,000 distinct CDR3 sequences in the sample, about 25% were seen once. The sequences come from CD4+ T cells sorted from PBMCs, collected 4 to 6 days after vaccination. The clonotype originates from a man in his fifties or sixties who received an inactivated influenza vaccine.

In nucleotides, the CDR3 is TGCAGTGCTAGAGGACAACCAGTTTCACCCCTCCACTTT. Translated: CSARGQPVSPLHF. The rearrangement uses TRBV20-1 and TRBJ1-6; D unclear. Looked up from germline, CDR1 is DFQATT and CDR2 is SNEGSKA (reference sequence). This CDR3 region has 13 residues. Trimming left V 1 base short and J 9 bases short, with 10 bases between.